This is a list of T cell receptor beta chains from one sample in a study of T-cell memory formation after mild COVID-19. TCRdb processed the 5' RACE reads anew with MiXCR; each CDR3 protein has one entry. The table lists approximately 250,000 distinct CDR3 sequences, about 16% of them singletons, with 2% to 2.5% in the top ten. Sequencing was performed on PBMCs or a T cell subset sorted from them (not recorded which). These receptors were taken from an adult woman who had mild COVID-19 (a few samples of this study predate the infection). Cell type and time point are not known. The CDR3 runs from the conserved cysteine through the conserved F or W. D genes are given only for firm matches. Clone size, where shown, is once, few, many, or a class for clones that have expanded.

clone size: few
J gene: TRBJ1-1
D gene: .
V gene: TRBV4-1
CDR3 DNA: TGCGCCAGCAGCCCAGACGGTCGGGCCGCGGGGGCTTTCTTT
CDR3 protein: CASSPDGRAAGAFF

clone size: .
J gene: TRBJ2-3
D gene: .
V gene: TRBV20-1
CDR3 DNA: TGCAGTGCGCCAGCAGGGGGAGGTAGCACAGATACGCAGTATTTT
CDR3 protein: CSAPAGGGSTDTQYF

clone size: .
J gene: TRBJ2-1
D gene: TRBD2
V gene: TRBV11-2
CDR3 DNA: TGTGCCAGCAGCAAGACTAGCGGGAGACCTGAGCAGTTCTTC
CDR3 protein: CASSKTSGRPEQFF

clone size: .
J gene: TRBJ2-7
D gene: TRBD2
V gene: TRBV6-1
CDR3 DNA: TGTGCCAGCAGTGTAAAGTTAGCGGGAGGATATCCGGAGCAGTACTTC
CDR3 protein: CASSVKLAGGYPEQYF

clone size: .
J gene: TRBJ2-2
D gene: TRBD2
V gene: TRBV4-2
CDR3 DNA: TGTGCCAGCAGCCCGGGGACTAGCGGGAACACCGGGGAGCTGTTTTTT
CDR3 protein: CASSPGTSGNTGELFF

clone size: few
J gene: TRBJ1-4
D gene: .
V gene: TRBV9
CDR3 DNA: TGTGCCAGCAGTTCAGGTGCTAATGAAAAACTGTTTTTT
CDR3 protein: CASSSGANEKLFF

clone size: .
J gene: TRBJ2-3
D gene: .
V gene: TRBV9
CDR3 DNA: TGTGCCAGCAGCGTAGCGGGGGCCCCCGCAGATACGCAGTATTTT
CDR3 protein: CASSVAGAPADTQYF

clone size: .
J gene: TRBJ1-2
D gene: .
V gene: TRBV5-6
CDR3 DNA: TGTGCCAGCAGCTTGCAGGGGACCTATGGCTACACCTTC
CDR3 protein: CASSLQGTYGYTF

clone size: many
J gene: TRBJ2-1
D gene: .
V gene: TRBV24-1
CDR3 DNA: TGTGCCACCAGTGATTTGGGGGCGGTGAACTACAATGAGCAGTTCTTC
CDR3 protein: CATSDLGAVNYNEQFF

clone size: few
J gene: TRBJ2-1
D gene: .
V gene: TRBV3-1
CDR3 DNA: TGTGCCAGCAGCCAAGGGGGAAAACGCCTGTTCTTC
CDR3 protein: CASSQGGKRLFF

clone size: .
J gene: TRBJ2-1
D gene: TRBD2
V gene: TRBV27
CDR3 DNA: TGTGCCAGCAGTCCCCTAGCGGTCTCCTACAATGAGCAGTTCTTC
CDR3 protein: CASSPLAVSYNEQFF

clone size: .
J gene: TRBJ1-2
D gene: .
V gene: TRBV5-1
CDR3 DNA: TGCGCCAGCAGCTTCGGACGGGGGGGTTACGGCTACACCTTC
CDR3 protein: CASSFGRGGYGYTF

clone size: .
J gene: TRBJ2-7
D gene: TRBD1
V gene: TRBV29-1
CDR3 DNA: TGCAGCGTTGAGAAGGGTTCGGGACAGGGGATAATCTTC
CDR3 protein: CSVEKGSGQGIIF

clone size: .
J gene: TRBJ1-5
D gene: TRBD1
V gene: TRBV6-4
CDR3 DNA: TGTGCCAGCAGTGACCCGACAGGGGGCAAGAGTCAGCCCCAGCATTTT
CDR3 protein: CASSDPTGGKSQPQHF

clone size: many
J gene: TRBJ1-2
D gene: .
V gene: TRBV12-3/TRBV12-4
CDR3 DNA: TGTGCCAGCAGTTTAAGGGGACGGCTCACTAACTATGGCTACACCTTC
CDR3 protein: CASSLRGRLTNYGYTF

clone size: .
J gene: TRBJ2-7
D gene: TRBD2
V gene: TRBV7-6
CDR3 DNA: TGTGCCAGCAGCTCGGGTCGAGGGGAGGGGTCTACCTACGAGCAGTACTTC
CDR3 protein: CASSSGRGEGSTYEQYF

clone size: .
J gene: TRBJ1-2
D gene: .
V gene: TRBV12-3/TRBV12-4
CDR3 DNA: TGTGCCAGCGGGCGAGCGGGGGAAGGCTACACCTTC
CDR3 protein: CASGRAGEGYTF

clone size: .
J gene: TRBJ1-5
D gene: .
V gene: TRBV30
CDR3 DNA: TGTGCCTGGAGTAAGGGTCAGCCCCAGCATTTT
CDR3 protein: CAWSKGQPQHF

clone size: .
J gene: TRBJ2-3
D gene: TRBD2
V gene: TRBV18
CDR3 DNA: TGTGCCAGCTCACCATTAGCGGGACCTAGCACAGATACGCAGTATTTT
CDR3 protein: CASSPLAGPSTDTQYF

clone size: few
J gene: TRBJ1-1
D gene: TRBD1
V gene: TRBV5-4
CDR3 DNA: TGTGCCAGCAGCAGACAGGGGACGAACACTGAAGCTTTCTTT
CDR3 protein: CASSRQGTNTEAFF

clone size: once
J gene: TRBJ2-7
D gene: TRBD1
V gene: TRBV29-1
CDR3 DNA: TGCAGCGTTTCGGGACAGGGACTATACGAGCAGTACTTC
CDR3 protein: CSVSGQGLYEQYF

clone size: .
J gene: TRBJ2-7
D gene: .
V gene: TRBV4-2
CDR3 DNA: TGTGCCAGCAGCCAAGGCACGACCTACGAGCAGTACTTC
CDR3 protein: CASSQGTTYEQYF

clone size: few
J gene: TRBJ1-1
D gene: .
V gene: TRBV12-3/TRBV12-4
CDR3 DNA: TGTGCCAGCAGTTTCGGAAGGGGATCGGTTTACACTGAAGCTTTCTTT
CDR3 protein: CASSFGRGSVYTEAFF

clone size: .
J gene: TRBJ2-3
D gene: TRBD2
V gene: TRBV5-5
CDR3 DNA: TGTGCCAGCAGCTTAGGAGCGGGAGGAAATACGCAGTATTTT
CDR3 protein: CASSLGAGGNTQYF

clone size: .
J gene: TRBJ1-2
D gene: .
V gene: TRBV7-9
CDR3 DNA: TGTGCCAGCAGCTCCGACAGATTCGGCTATGGCTACACCTTC
CDR3 protein: CASSSDRFGYGYTF

clone size: few
J gene: TRBJ1-1
D gene: .
V gene: TRBV5-1
CDR3 DNA: TGCGCCAGCAGCTCGGACACCAATCCCCCTGAAGCTTTCTTT
CDR3 protein: CASSSDTNPPEAFF

clone size: few
J gene: TRBJ1-5
D gene: .
V gene: TRBV6-5
CDR3 DNA: TGTGCCAGCAGGCGGGGACGGCTCAATCAGCCCCAGCATTTT
CDR3 protein: CASRRGRLNQPQHF

clone size: .
J gene: TRBJ1-1
D gene: .
V gene: TRBV29-1
CDR3 DNA: TGCAGCGTCGCGGTTATAGGCGTGGTGGCTGAAGCTTTCTTT
CDR3 protein: CSVAVIGVVAEAFF

clone size: .
J gene: TRBJ2-6
D gene: .
V gene: TRBV7-9
CDR3 DNA: TGTGCCAGCAGCCGTGCTGGAACCCACTCTGGGGCCAACGTCCTGACTTTC
CDR3 protein: CASSRAGTHSGANVLTF

clone size: few
J gene: TRBJ2-5
D gene: TRBD1
V gene: TRBV7-2
CDR3 DNA: TGTGCCAGCAGCTCCGGACAGGGGAAAGAGACCCAGTACTTC
CDR3 protein: CASSSGQGKETQYF

clone size: .
J gene: TRBJ1-2
D gene: .
V gene: TRBV6-5
CDR3 DNA: TGTGCCAGCAGTTACGCCTACCCAGGGACCAACTATGGCTACACCTTC
CDR3 protein: CASSYAYPGTNYGYTF

clone size: .
J gene: TRBJ1-2
D gene: .
V gene: TRBV4-1
CDR3 DNA: TGCGCCAGCAGCCAAGTTATTGCGCCCCGGGCTGACTATGGCTACACCTTC
CDR3 protein: CASSQVIAPRADYGYTF

clone size: few
J gene: TRBJ2-3
D gene: .
V gene: TRBV10-3
CDR3 DNA: TGTGCCACACGAAGACGAGGGGGGGACCCAGATACGCAGTATTTT
CDR3 protein: CATRRRGGDPDTQYF

clone size: few
J gene: TRBJ1-1
D gene: .
V gene: TRBV5-1
CDR3 DNA: TGCGCCAGCAGCTTTTGGGGCGGGGGATATGGCGGCACTGAAGCTTTCTTT
CDR3 protein: CASSFWGGGYGGTEAFF

clone size: .
J gene: TRBJ1-2
D gene: TRBD1
V gene: TRBV19
CDR3 DNA: TGTGCCAGTAGAGGCGGTGGAGGACAGGGGATTACGAACTATGGCTACACCTTC
CDR3 protein: CASRGGGGQGITNYGYTF

clone size: few
J gene: TRBJ2-7
D gene: .
V gene: TRBV20-1
CDR3 DNA: TGCAGTGCCGAGGCTTTGGCGCAGGGTTACGAGCAGTACTTC
CDR3 protein: CSAEALAQGYEQYF

clone size: few
J gene: TRBJ1-4
D gene: .
V gene: TRBV5-5
CDR3 DNA: TGTGCCAGCAGTTGGCCGGCGGGTCGGAAACTGTTTTTT
CDR3 protein: CASSWPAGRKLFF

clone size: few
J gene: TRBJ1-2
D gene: .
V gene: TRBV29-1
CDR3 DNA: TGCAGCGCCGAGGGACGGAATAACTATGGCTACACCTTC
CDR3 protein: CSAEGRNNYGYTF

clone size: .
J gene: TRBJ1-1
D gene: .
V gene: TRBV6-2/TRBV6-3
CDR3 DNA: TGTGCCACCCCACGGAACACTGAAGCTTTCTTT
CDR3 protein: CATPRNTEAFF

clone size: .
J gene: TRBJ2-2
D gene: .
V gene: TRBV7-2
CDR3 DNA: TGTGCCAGCAGCTTAAATCGACAGAGCACCGGGGAGCTGTTTTTT
CDR3 protein: CASSLNRQSTGELFF

clone size: few
J gene: TRBJ1-5
D gene: TRBD1
V gene: TRBV5-5
CDR3 DNA: TGTGCCAGCAGCTTCGACAGGGGACTCAATCAGCCCCAGCATTTT
CDR3 protein: CASSFDRGLNQPQHF